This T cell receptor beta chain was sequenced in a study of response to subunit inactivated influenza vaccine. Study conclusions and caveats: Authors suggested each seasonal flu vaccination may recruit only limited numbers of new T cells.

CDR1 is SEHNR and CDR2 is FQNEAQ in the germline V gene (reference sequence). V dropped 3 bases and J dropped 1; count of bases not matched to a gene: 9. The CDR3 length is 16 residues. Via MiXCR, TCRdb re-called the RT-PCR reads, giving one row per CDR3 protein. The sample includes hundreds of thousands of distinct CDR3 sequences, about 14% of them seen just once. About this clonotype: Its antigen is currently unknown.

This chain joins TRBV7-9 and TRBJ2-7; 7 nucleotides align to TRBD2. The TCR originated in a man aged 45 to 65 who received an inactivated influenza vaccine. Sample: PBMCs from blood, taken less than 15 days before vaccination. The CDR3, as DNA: TGTGCCAGCAGCTTTTACGGACTAGAGAATTCCTACGAGCAGTACTTC. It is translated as CASSFYGLENSYEQYF.